Below are 31 T cell receptor beta chains sequenced from a single sample in a study of blood T cells in healthy people across ages. Next came a second PCR, run for roughly 6 to 11 cycles, which used a sample-barcoded 5' primer along with a J-beta primer mix. TCRdb re-derived calls from the 5' RACE reads in MiXCR, one entry per CDR3 protein. The sample has about a million distinct CDR3 sequences; about 48% are singletons. The source material was blood. These receptors all come from a man aged 25-45 years in good health.

CDR3 in amino acids: CASRQHSNQPQHF. CDR3 in DNA: TGTGCCAGCAGGCAACATAGCAATCAGCCCCAGCATTTT. The rearrangement uses TRBV6-5 and TRBJ1-5, with no clear D. The V gene's germline CDR1 is MNHEY and CDR2 SVGAGI. The CDR3 covers 13 residues. The V end was cut by 6 bases, the J end by 0 bases, with 6 bases between.

The chain carries TRBV2 and TRBJ1-1; no firm D call. Trimming stripped 7 bases from V and 1 base from J, with 7 bases between. The germline V gene has CDR1 SNHLY and CDR2 FYNNEI. The CDR3 is 12 amino acids. CDR3 loop: CASKKRNTEAFF. Here the CDR3 DNA reads TGTGCCAGCAAGAAACGGAACACTGAAGCTTTCTTT.

The genes are TRBV20-1 and TRBJ1-2, with D possibly being TRBD1 (6 bases). This CDR3 is built from 12 residues. V lost 7 bases and J lost 7, with 16 bases in between. Per germline, CDR1 DFQATT and CDR2 SNEGSKA (reference sequence). The CDR3 coding sequence is TGCAGTGGACCACAGGGTTCAGCTGGCTACACCTTC. Its protein is CSGPQGSAGYTF.

This clonotype was picked up many times. This chain links TRBV4-1 with TRBJ1-5; a possible D gene is TRBD1 (6 bases). Germline V gene lookup returns CDR1 MGHRA and CDR2 YSYEKL. CDR3 length: 16 amino acids. The V end was cut by 0 bases, the J end by 7 bases, with 16 bases between. The CDR3 is CASSQEATGGRQPQHF. The CDR3 DNA is TGCGCCAGCAGCCAAGAGGCGACAGGCGGACGGCAGCCCCAGCATTTT.

The CDR3 here is CASSFHMRARPSVPTNIQYF. For the CDR3, the DNA is TGTGCCAGCAGCTTCCATATGAGGGCCCGTCCGTCGGTTCCCACCAACATTCAGTACTTC. J is TRBJ2-4 and V is TRBV7-2, with a tentative D call TRBD2 (5 bases). Germline assignment: CDR1 SGHTA and CDR2 FQGNSA. The CDR3 is 20 amino acids. V was shortened by 3 bases and J by 7 bases, with 31 bases between the two germline ends. The whole variable domain, filled in from reference TRBV7-2 and TRBJ2-4, reads GAGVSQSPSNKVTEKGKDVELRCDPISGHTALYWYRQSLGQGLEFLIYFQGNSAPDKSGLPSDRFSAERTGGSVSTLTIQRTQQEDSAVYLCASSFHMRARPSVPTNIQYFGAGTRLSVL.

The chain uses TRBV10-3 and TRBJ2-5, with 10 bases lining up with TRBD2. CDR1 ENHRY and CDR2 SYGVKD come from the germline V gene. The CDR3 loop spans 18 amino acids. V lost 2 bases, J lost 2 bases, and 11 bases stayed unmatched. As DNA, the CDR3 is TGTGCCATCAGTGAGAGGCTAGCGGGGGACTCATCTCAAGAGACCCAGTACTTC. Encoded protein: CAISERLAGDSSQETQYF.

In the case of this clonotype: Mismatch with germline at one junction end may stem from a read error. The chain combines TRBV13 with TRBJ2-7; D unresolved. Looked up from germline, CDR1 is PRHDT and CDR2 is FYEKMQ (reference sequence). The CDR3 length is 14 residues. Here the CDR3 reads CAGSSAATVYEQYF. The CDR3 region has the DNA TGTGCCGGCAGCTCGGCCGCAACAGTTTACGAGCAGTACTTC.

This chain connects TRBV5-1 to TRBJ2-7; maybe TRBD1 (5 bases). Germline V gene sequence: CDR1 SGHRS, CDR2 YFSETQ. This CDR3 region has 16 residues. Trimming removed 0 bases at V and 7 bases at J, with 20 bases between. In DNA, the CDR3 is TGCGCCAGCAGCTTGGAAGGCAGGGATCGTTTGGATGAGCAGTACTTC. Protein: CASSLEGRDRLDEQYF.

This clonotype was picked up one time. The genes are TRBV3-1 and TRBJ2-1; 9 bases match TRBD1. The DNA matches TRBJ2-7 better at its end, which makes the J call doubtful. The CDR3 covers 15 residues. Germline CDR1 reads LGHDT; CDR2 reads YNNKEL (reference sequence). The CDR3 DNA is TGTGCCAGCAGCGGCGGACAGGGGCCCACCCATGAGCAGTACTTC. It translates to CASSGGQGPTHEQYF.

The chain links TRBV20-1 to TRBJ2-1; a possible D gene is TRBD1 (7 bases). Germline-derived CDR1 and CDR2 are DFQATT and SNEGSKA (reference sequence). V was pared by 5 bases and J by 0 bases, with 17 bases between. The CDR3 contains 16 residues. The DNA for the CDR3 is TGCAGTGCTTCTCAGGGGGGTCCGAGCTCCTACAATGAGCAGTTCTTC. Translation gives CSASQGGPSSYNEQFF.

The chain couples TRBV30 to TRBJ1-5; tentatively, D is TRBD1 (6 bases). Per the germline V gene, CDR1 is GTSNPN and CDR2 is SVGIG (reference sequence). Deletions cut 5 bases from V and 2 bases from J, with 13 bases between. The length of the CDR3 is 14 residues. The CDR3 coding sequence is TGTGCCTGGTCTCAGGGGATGGGCAATCAGCCCCAGCATTTT. Amino acids: CAWSQGMGNQPQHF.

Concerning this clonotype: It may be a read error: a sequence one base away is much more abundant. The chain has TRBV4-1 and TRBJ2-7, with D perhaps TRBD2 (6 bases). The germline gives CDR1 MGHRA, CDR2 YSYEKL. Deletions cut 4 bases from V and 7 bases from J, with 14 bases between. There are 13 residues in the CDR3. The CDR3 DNA is TGCGCCAGCAGCCCTAGCGCGAACAATGAGCAGTACTTC. It translates to CASSPSANNEQYF.

This clonotype was counted many times. This chain uses TRBV20-1 with TRBJ2-1, with D hard to call. The V end was cut by 6 bases, the J end by 3 bases, with 15 bases between. Germline V gives CDR1 DFQATT, CDR2 SNEGSKA (reference sequence). The CDR3 has 14 amino acids. This CDR3 is CSAPGGVFYNEQFF. In DNA form, the CDR3 reads TGCAGTGCACCAGGTGGGGTTTTCTACAATGAGCAGTTCTTC.

The chain is built from TRBV7-9 and TRBJ2-7, with D uncertain. CDR1 is SEHNR, CDR2 FQNEAQ, per germline (reference sequence). Trimming left V 7 bases short and J 2 bases short, with 12 bases between. There are 13 residues in the CDR3. The CDR3 region has the DNA TGTGCCAGCAACGTGGGCGGAGCCTACGAGCAGTACTTC. Translating gives CASNVGGAYEQYF.

The chain couples TRBV12-5 to TRBJ1-2; D gene ambiguous. Germline V gene data show CDR1 as LGHNT and CDR2 as FRNRAP. Trimming removed 7 bases at V and 1 base at J, with 7 bases between. CDR3 length equals 12 residues. DNA for the CDR3: TGTGCTAGTGCCCTGAATAACTATGGCTACACCTTC. This codes for CASALNNYGYTF.

The V and J genes are TRBV20-1 and TRBJ1-1; D gene uncertain. Germline values: CDR1 DFQATT, CDR2 SNEGSKA (reference sequence). V shed 4 bases and J shed 7 bases, with 13 bases lying between them. The CDR3 runs 12 residues. CDR3 bases: TGCAGTGCTATTACCGGGTTCCTTGAAGCTTTCTTT. Its translation is CSAITGFLEAFF.

J is TRBJ1-5 and V is TRBV7-6, with a possible D match to TRBD1 (5 bases). V lost 4 bases and J 3 bases, leaving 10 bases between the germline ends. The CDR3 is 14 amino acids. Per germline, CDR1 SGHVS and CDR2 FNYEAQ. The CDR3: CASSSTGANQPQHF. The CDR3 DNA is TGTGCCAGCAGCTCAACCGGGGCCAATCAGCCCCAGCATTTT.

The chain recombines TRBV7-2 with TRBJ1-6, with D possibly being TRBD1 (6 bases). This CDR3 contains 14 residues. CDR1 SGHTA and CDR2 FQGNSA come from the germline V gene. Trimming pared 5 bases from V and 8 bases from J, leaving 13 bases between. For the CDR3, the DNA is TGTGCCAGCAGCAAACTGGGGGCTGATTCACCCCTCCACTTT. It specifies CASSKLGADSPLHF.

In its sample, this clonotype was seen a few times. The V and J genes are TRBV6-2 or TRBV6-3 and TRBJ2-7; TRBD1 agrees at 7 bases. The CDR3 consists of 13 residues. Germline V gives CDR1 MNHEY, CDR2 SVGEGT. The V gene end was trimmed by 4 bases and the J gene end by 9 bases; junction bases not matched to a gene: 9. CDR3 coding DNA: TGTGCCAGCAGTTTCTTCACAGGGGATCGGCAGTACTTC. This encodes CASSFFTGDRQYF.

The chain couples TRBV20-1 to TRBJ1-5; D may be TRBD1 (5 bases). V lost 0 bases and J 1 base, leaving 10 bases between the germline ends. The length of the CDR3 is 15 residues. From germline, CDR1 is DFQATT and CDR2 SNEGSKA (reference sequence). CDR3 sequence (DNA): TGCAGTGCTAGAGATGGCAGGGAAAGCAATCAGCCCCAGCATTTT. As protein: CSARDGRESNQPQHF.

The chain uses TRBV2 and TRBJ2-1; 7 bases agree with TRBD1. The DNA matches TRBJ2-7 better at its end, which makes the J call doubtful. The CDR3 spans 15 residues. Germline assignment: CDR1 SNHLY and CDR2 FYNNEI. The CDR3 DNA reads TGTGCCAGCAGTGGAAACAGGGGCTCCTACAATGAGCAGTACTTC. It specifies CASSGNRGSYNEQYF.

A few counts support this clonotype. This sequence joins TRBV6-5 and TRBJ2-5, with D tentatively TRBD1 (6 bases). Germline CDR1 reads MNHEY; CDR2 reads SVGAGI. The CDR3 has 14 amino acids. The V gene lost 6 bases and the J gene lost 2 bases, with 13 bases spanning the gap. The CDR3 reads CASSLGQMQETQYF. The CDR3 DNA sequence: TGTGCCAGCAGCCTCGGACAGATGCAAGAGACCCAGTACTTC.

The chain combines TRBV11-2 with TRBJ2-3, with TRBD2 matching 13 bases. Unmatched junction bases numbered 5, after V lost 5 bases and J lost 6 bases. The CDR3 runs 15 residues. Per germline, CDR1 SGHAT and CDR2 FQNNGV. The CDR3 is CASSPQTSGRDTQYF. The DNA of the CDR3 is TGTGCCAGCAGCCCCCAGACTAGCGGGAGGGATACGCAGTATTTT.

The CDR3 DNA reads as TGTGCCAGCAGTTATCGTCAGCAGGGCGGCTACGAGCAGTACTTC. The encoded protein is CASSYRQQGGYEQYF. The chain is built from TRBV6-5 and TRBJ2-5; D is perhaps TRBD1 (5 bases). The end of the DNA fits TRBJ2-7 better, so the J call may be wrong. The CDR3 loop spans 15 amino acids. CDR1 and CDR2 from the germline V gene are MNHEY and SVGAGI.

The chain recombines TRBV20-1 with TRBJ2-6; 7 bases are a match to TRBD1. The CDR3 runs to 14 residues. Germline V gene sequence: CDR1 DFQATT, CDR2 SNEGSKA (reference sequence). V was clipped by 5 bases and J by 3 bases; unmatched bases: 4. CDR3 loop: CSAVGTVGANVLTF. The CDR3 DNA sequence: TGCAGTGCTGTAGGGACAGTTGGGGCCAACGTCCTGACTTTC.

CDR3 residues: CASSVGGGGVVDTQYF. For the CDR3, the DNA is TGTGCCAGCAGCGTAGGGGGCGGGGGGGTCGTTGATACGCAGTATTTT. The rearrangement uses TRBV9 and TRBJ2-3, with TRBD2 matching over 9 bases. The length of the CDR3 is 16 residues. The J segment lost 6 bases and the V segment lost 0 bases, leaving 8 bases of the junction unmatched. Germline V gene sequence: CDR1 SGDLS, CDR2 YYNGEE.

This clonotype was counted once. The DNA for the CDR3 is TGCGCCAGCAGCTTGGCTTTTGGCGGCTCCTACGAGCAGTACTTC. This sequence encodes CASSLAFGGSYEQYF. The J gene is TRBJ2-7, the V gene TRBV5-1; D unresolved. Germline V gene lookup returns CDR1 SGHRS and CDR2 YFSETQ. This CDR3 is built from 15 residues. V lost 0 bases, J lost 0 bases, and 10 bases lay in between.

The J gene is TRBJ2-5, the V gene TRBV9; 8 bases map to TRBD1. The tail of the sequence fits TRBJ2-7 better, so the J call may be wrong. There are 15 residues in the CDR3. CDR1 and CDR2 from the germline V gene are SGDLS and YYNGEE. The CDR3 loop reads CASSPSGTGLDEQYF. The CDR3, as DNA: TGTGCCAGCAGCCCTTCCGGGACAGGCCTGGACGAGCAGTACTTC.

The chain recombines TRBV10-3 with TRBJ2-7; 9 positions match TRBD1. CDR3 length: 14 residues. Unmatched junction bases numbered 5, after V lost 2 bases and J lost 6 bases. Looked up from germline, CDR1 is ENHRY and CDR2 is SYGVKD. CDR3 residues: CAISERGQGPEQYF. The CDR3 DNA reads as TGTGCCATCAGTGAGAGGGGACAGGGCCCCGAGCAGTACTTC.

This chain links TRBV7-2 with TRBJ2-4, with a weak D call TRBD1 (5 bases). The end of the DNA is better explained by TRBJ2-7, so the J call may be wrong. The germline CDR1 and CDR2 sequences are SGHTA and FQGNSA. The length of the CDR3 is 13 residues. CDR3 DNA sequence: TGTGCCAGCAGCTTTGGGGCCCCCTACGAGCAGTACTTC. Its translation is CASSFGAPYEQYF.

With respect to this clonotype: A much more abundant neighbour one base away suggests this may be a read error. J is TRBJ2-1 and V is TRBV6-5; D ambiguous. V shed 2 bases and J shed 9 bases, with 5 bases lying between them. Germline V CDR1 and CDR2: MNHEY, SVGAGI. The CDR3 is 11 amino acids. The chain's CDR3 is CASSYNSEQFF. Written as DNA, the CDR3 is TGTGCCAGCAGTTACAACAGTGAGCAGTTCTTC.